This passage covers 17 T cell receptor beta chains from one sample sequenced in a study of shared clonotypes between healthy human individuals. Here immunoSEQ multiplex PCR was the method, and the copy in TCRdb shows in-frame clones only, minus some. Of about a million clones in the sample, approximately 77% were seen once. The source material was memory CD4+ T cells from PBMCs. Subset indicated: CD45RA-negative fraction. The receptor set was obtained from a man between 18 and 29 years old in good health. Some clones in this sample may be carry-over from other donors' samples.

The chain carries TRBV19 and TRBJ1-2; D not certain. The CDR3 extends over 15 amino acids. V dropped 3 bases and J dropped 2 bases, with 13 bases sitting between them. Germline loops: CDR1 LNHDA, CDR2 SQIVND (reference sequence). The CDR3 sequence: CASSIPWAGNYGYTF. The CDR3 DNA is TGTGCCAGTAGTATCCCCTGGGCGGGAAACTATGGCTACACCTTC.

This chain connects TRBV28 to TRBJ2-7; D may be TRBD2 (5 bases). V lost 6 bases to trimming and J lost 7 bases, with 16 bases between them. Germline CDR1 reads MDHEN; CDR2 reads SYDVKM. This CDR3 spans 13 amino acids. The CDR3 region has the DNA TGTGCCAGCAGCCCTCTAGCCTCGGGAGAGCAGTACTTC. Its protein product is CASSPLASGEQYF.

The genes are TRBV5-8 and TRBJ1-5; perhaps TRBD1 as D (5 bases). Trimming pared 0 bases from V and 0 bases from J, leaving 7 bases between. This CDR3 is 15 amino acids long. Germline V gene sequence: CDR1 SGHTS, CDR2 YDEGEE. CDR3 sequence reads: CASSLAGYSNQPQHF. The CDR3 DNA follows: TGTGCCAGCAGCTTGGCAGGGTATAGCAATCAGCCCCAGCATTTT.

Only one count was recorded for this clone. The sample has other DNA sequences that encode this CDR3 too. The chain uses TRBV5-1 and TRBJ2-2; 10 bases align to TRBD2. V shed 4 bases and J 2 bases; nucleotides not matched to a gene: 5. The CDR3 extends over 16 amino acids. Germline V gene lookup returns CDR1 SGHRS and CDR2 YFSETQ. CDR3: CASSPRTSGNTGELFF. The CDR3 coding sequence is TGCGCCAGCAGCCCTCGGACTAGCGGAAACACCGGGGAGCTGTTTTTT.

This CDR3 is CASSDRAGSTDTQYF. Written as DNA, the CDR3 is TGTGCCAGCTCCGACCGGGCAGGGAGCACAGATACGCAGTATTTT. The rearrangement links TRBV18 to TRBJ2-3; the D gene is possibly TRBD1 (5 bases). CDR1 and CDR2 (germline): KGHSH, LQKENI. The CDR3 is made up of 15 amino acids. Trimming pared 6 bases from V and 0 bases from J, leaving 13 bases between.

The chain joins TRBV11-3 to TRBJ2-3; a weak D match, TRBD2 (5 bases). This CDR3 contains 15 residues. Trimming took 5 bases from V and 2 from J, leaving 14 bases between them. Germline V lookup: CDR1 SGHNT, CDR2 YENEEA. The CDR3 region is CASSTRDLPTDTQYF. The CDR3 DNA is TGTGCCAGCAGCACCCGGGATCTACCCACAGATACGCAGTATTTT. Drawing the rest from reference TRBV11-3 and TRBJ2-3, the complete variable domain is EAGVVQSPRYKIIEKKQPVAFWCNPISGHNTLYWYLQNLGQGPELLIRYENEEAVDDSQLPKDRFSAERLKGVDSTLKIQPAELGDSAVYLCASSTRDLPTDTQYFGPGTRLTVL.

CDR3 nucleotide sequence: TGTGCCAGCAGTTCACCCAGCCAGGGGGGTGAAAAACTGTTTTTT. Protein: CASSSPSQGGEKLFF. The chain couples TRBV28 to TRBJ1-4; 7 bases map to TRBD1. The V gene's germline CDR1 is MDHEN and CDR2 SYDVKM. V was pared by 4 bases and J by 7 bases, with 9 bases of the junction left unmatched. CDR3 length equals 15 residues.

This rearrangement joins TRBV5-4 to TRBJ2-1, with 12 bases aligning to TRBD2. The J segment lost 7 bases and the V segment lost 3 bases, leaving 8 bases of the junction unmatched. CDR3 length equals 16 residues. Germline V gene data show CDR1 as SGHNT and CDR2 as YYREEE (reference sequence). The CDR3 DNA reads TGTGCCAGCAGCTCACGACTAGCGGGAGCTGTGAATGAGCAGTTCTTC. Translation gives CASSSRLAGAVNEQFF.

The rearrangement uses TRBV19 and TRBJ2-1; 7 nucleotides align to TRBD2. Germline-derived CDR1 and CDR2 are LNHDA and SQIVND (reference sequence). V gave up 5 bases and J gave up 6 bases; unmatched junction bases: 7. The CDR3 runs to 14 residues. The CDR3 DNA reads TGTGCCAGTAGTCGGAGACTAGCAGGCAATGAGCAGTTCTTC. Residues: CASSRRLAGNEQFF.

The chain is built from TRBV4-2 and TRBJ2-1, with a weak D call TRBD1 (6 bases). This CDR3 region has 15 residues. Trimming shortened V by 2 bases and J by 5 bases, and 13 bases separated the two germline ends. Germline loops: CDR1 LGHNA, CDR2 YNFKEQ. In DNA, the CDR3 is TGTGCCAGCAGCCAATGGGACACGACCGACAATGAGCAGTTCTTC. Amino acid sequence: CASSQWDTTDNEQFF.

The CDR3 coding sequence is TGTGCCAGCAGTTTATCAGGGGACGGGAGCTCCTACAATGAGCAGTTCTTC. Encoded protein: CASSLSGDGSSYNEQFF. V gene TRBV27 combines with J gene TRBJ2-1; perhaps TRBD2 as D (6 bases). The CDR3 covers 17 residues. The V gene lost 0 bases and the J gene lost 0 bases, with 12 bases spanning the gap. Germline-derived CDR1 and CDR2 are MNHEY and SMNVEV (reference sequence).

This chain uses TRBV19 with TRBJ2-7, with TRBD2 matching 8 bases. Germline V lookup: CDR1 LNHDA, CDR2 SQIVND (reference sequence). The trim removed 5 bases at V and 5 bases at J, leaving 5 bases unmatched. The CDR3 spans 13 residues. In DNA form, the CDR3 reads TGTGCCAGTAGTGACACTAGCGGTGACGAGCAGTACTTC. Protein sequence: CASSDTSGDEQYF.

Concerning this clone itself: Other nucleotide sequences from this sample produce the same CDR3. Here the CDR3 reads CASSLGQYEQYF. The CDR3 region has the DNA TGTGCCAGCAGCCTGGGACAGTACGAGCAGTACTTC. V usage is TRBV5-4 and J usage is TRBJ2-7, with TRBD1 matching over 7 bases. The CDR3 covers 12 residues. V lost 4 bases to trimming and J lost 4 bases; unmatched junction nucleotides: 2. Germline V gives CDR1 SGHNT, CDR2 YYREEE (reference sequence).

This chain joins TRBV11-2 and TRBJ1-2; the D is unclear. The CDR3 runs 15 residues. Trimming cost V 4 bases and J 2 bases, with 14 bases left between them. Germline assignment: CDR1 SGHAT and CDR2 FQNNGV. Here the CDR3 reads CASSWEGWNNYGYTF. CDR3 coding DNA: TGTGCCAGCAGCTGGGAAGGGTGGAACAACTATGGCTACACCTTC.

The rearrangement uses TRBV10-1 and TRBJ2-3; D not certain. In germline, CDR1 is WNHNN, CDR2 SYGVQD (reference sequence). Trimming shortened V by 3 bases and J by 4 bases, and 14 bases separated the two germline ends. The CDR3 loop spans 15 amino acids. The DNA for the CDR3 is TGCGCCAGCAGTGATGGGGTCGGAGCTCCAGATACGCAGTATTTT. It codes for CASSDGVGAPDTQYF.

The chain links TRBV2 to TRBJ2-6; no reliable D call. The germline V and J ends were trimmed by 6 bases and 3 bases, with 6 bases remaining between them. Germline CDR1 SNHLY, CDR2 FYNNEI. This CDR3 has 13 residues. CDR3 protein: CASRGVGANVLTF. DNA of the CDR3: TGTGCCAGCAGGGGTGTTGGGGCCAACGTCCTGACTTTC.

This clone was counted a single time. The chain recombines TRBV7-9 with TRBJ1-3; no clear D gene. The germline CDR1 and CDR2 sequences are SEHNR and FQNEAQ (reference sequence). The CDR3 has 16 residues. Trimming shortened V by 0 bases and J by 0 bases, and 9 bases separated the two germline ends. The CDR3 loop is CASSLALANSGNTIYF. CDR3 nucleotide sequence: TGTGCCAGCAGCTTAGCGCTAGCCAACTCTGGAAACACCATATATTTT. Combining the CDR3 with reference TRBV7-9 and TRBJ1-3 gives the whole variable domain DTGVSQNPRHKITKRGQNVTFRCDPISEHNRLYWYRQTLGQGPEFLTYFQNEAQLEKSRLLSDRFSAERPKGSFSTLEIQRTEQGDSAMYLCASSLALANSGNTIYFGEGSWLTVV.